The 3 T cell receptor beta chains given below trace back to one sample, sequenced in a study of PD-L1 blockade in urothelial cancer. Data came from immunoSEQ multiplex PCR; TCRdb stores just in-frame clones and leaves some out. Of approximately 72,000 clones listed, approximately 86% were seen once; the top ten hold about 15%. Time point given: pretreatment peripheral blood. The sequences come from PBMCs, collected around atezolizumab (anti-PD-L1) treatment. The source of these receptors is a man in his sixties with urothelial cancer.

The sample holds one count of this clone. The rearrangement uses TRBV28 and TRBJ1-2; TRBD1 is a possible D gene (6 bases). The CDR3 consists of 13 residues. V dropped 9 bases and J dropped 8 bases, with 19 bases sitting between them. CDR1 and CDR2 (germline): MDHEN, SYDVKM. Here the CDR3 DNA reads TGTGCCAGTGCCGGGACAACGGCTAGCGGCTACACCTTC. Amino acids: CASAGTTASGYTF.

The chain recombines TRBV19 with TRBJ1-4, with D unresolved. The CDR3 totals 15 residues. Per germline, CDR1 LNHDA and CDR2 SQIVND (reference sequence). Trimming removed 2 bases at V and 0 bases at J, with 7 bases between. The CDR3 region has the DNA TGTGCCAGTAGTATATTGCCAGCAACTAATGAAAAACTGTTTTTT. This gives the protein CASSILPATNEKLFF.

This chain links TRBV9 with TRBJ1-3; D unresolved. CDR1 is SGDLS and CDR2 is YYNGEE in the germline V gene. The V end was cut by 0 bases, the J end by 0 bases, with 10 bases between. The CDR3 extends over 16 amino acids. The CDR3 DNA follows: TGTGCCAGCAGCGTAGCCCCGACTAGCTCTGGAAACACCATATATTTT. Protein sequence: CASSVAPTSSGNTIYF.